This T cell receptor (beta chain) is drawn from a study of T cells in tuberculosis. Time point reported: new active TB diagnosis, blood taken before or within 7 days of starting treatment. Positive smear microscopy and/or M. tuberculosis culture confirmed active disease. The table came from immunoSEQ multiplex PCR; TCRdb's copy has only in-frame clones and leaves some out. The table lists under 45,000 clones, approximately 90% of them singletons. The junction had 4 bases not matched to a gene; V was cut back by 6 bases and J by 0 bases. Germline V gene data show CDR1 as MNHEY and CDR2 as SVGAGI. The CDR3 loop spans 15 amino acids.

The chain employs TRBV6-5 and TRBJ1-4; TRBD1 agrees at 7 bases. The sequencing here drew on PBMCs, taken at tuberculosis diagnosis. The clonotype comes from an adult with tuberculosis. DNA of the CDR3: TGTGCCAGCAGCCAGACAGGGACAACTAATGAAAAACTGTTTTTT. Translating gives CASSQTGTTNEKLFF.